Below, one TCR beta chain is given with its context. This CDR3 comprises 14 residues. The V end lost 1 base, the J end lost 8 bases, and 14 bases lay between the germline ends. CDR1 and CDR2 from the germline V gene are LGHDT and YNNKEL (reference sequence). RNA transcripts yielded amplified TCR beta CDR3 regions. The HTBI set primed first-round TCR CDR3 RT-PCR. TCRdb used MiXCR to reprocess the multiplex PCR reads, holding one entry per CDR3 protein. The table has some 570,000 distinct CDR3 sequences, roughly 15% seen once. This entry belongs to a study of T cells in Graves' hyperthyroidism and ophthalmopathy. The study included ophthalmopathy patients with Clinical Activity Score at least 3, NOSPECS grade at least 4 and duration under 3 months. Diagnoses rested on clinical symptoms, serum thyroxine and TRAb, thyroid ultrasound and orbital computed tomography.

The source of this sequence is a woman in her late teens or twenties with Graves' ophthalmopathy. The sequenced material came from blood. V usage is TRBV3-1 and J usage is TRBJ2-5; D uncertain. CDR3 coding DNA: TGTGCCAGCAGCCAAGTAGGCACCGTCAGCACCCAGTACTTC. Its protein product is CASSQVGTVSTQYF.